Below, 9 T cell receptor beta chains from the same sample are listed, as sequenced in a study of regulatory T cells in long-lasting Graves disease. Noted time point: persistent/refractory GD, antithyroid drugs over 5 years with positive TRAb. Following extraction of RNA from PBMCs, that RNA was used to make the TCR library. Library construction for TCR beta used iRepertoire HTBI primers and Arm-PCR of CDR3 regions. TCRdb called the multiplex PCR reads again in MiXCR, with one record for every CDR3 protein. The repertoire holds around 400,000 distinct CDR3 sequences, with around 22% as singletons. The sequencing used peripheral blood mononuclear cells (PBMCs), collected when the disease was refractory, from a patient treated with antithyroid drugs. These receptors were collected from a female donor with Graves disease.

Ten or more counts support this clonotype. This rearrangement joins TRBV6-1 to TRBJ1-1; no firm D call. Trimming took off 6 bases at V and 1 base at J, with 18 bases between the two ends. The CDR3 contains 16 residues. CDR1 is MNHNS and CDR2 is SASEGT in the germline V gene. CDR3 amino acids: CASSDPAGKTNTEAFF. CDR3 nucleotide sequence: TGTGCCAGCAGCGACCCAGCGGGCAAAACGAACACTGAAGCTTTCTTT.

To note about this clonotype: In this CDR3 the conserved last residue, phenylalanine or tryptophan, is missing, so a read error is likely. This chain joins TRBV5-6 and TRBJ2-5; maybe TRBD2 (5 bases). Germline V CDR1 and CDR2: SGHDT, YYEEEE. V lost 3 bases to trimming and J lost 1 base, with 19 bases between them. This CDR3 contains 17 residues. CDR3 nucleotides: TGTGCCAGCAGCTCGGGCCCGATTTGGACTTCCCAAGAGACCCAGTACCTC. This translates into CASSSGPIWTSQETQYL.

This clonotype showed up many times. This sequence joins TRBV6-5 and TRBJ2-5, with no clear D. Germline CDR1 and CDR2: MNHEY and SVGAGI. This CDR3 region has 18 residues. Trimming took off 1 base at V and 5 bases at J, with 23 bases between the two ends. CDR3 coding DNA: TGTGCCAGCAGTTACTTTCGGAACCCCGGGCCGGCTGGGGAGACCCAGTACTTC. It translates to CASSYFRNPGPAGETQYF.

The chain links TRBV9 to TRBJ1-1; possible D gene TRBD1, 6 bases. Per the germline V gene, CDR1 is SGDLS and CDR2 is YYNGEE. Trimming cost V 4 bases and J 0 bases, with 25 bases left between them. The CDR3 runs to 19 residues. In DNA, the CDR3 is TGTGCCAGCAGCCCGAACCCCGGGGACATAGGAAGCATGAACACTGAAGCTTTCTTT. Translating it yields CASSPNPGDIGSMNTEAFF.

To note about this clonotype: A much bigger clone sits one base away, suggesting this may be a read error. This rearrangement joins TRBV27 to TRBJ2-7; D is unclear. Looked up from germline, CDR1 is MNHEY and CDR2 is SMNVEV (reference sequence). Trimming removed 4 bases at V and 5 bases at J, with 18 bases between. This CDR3 spans 15 amino acids. DNA for the CDR3: TGTGCCAGCAGTTCCTGCGCCGAAATAGCTAACGAGCAGTACTTC. Amino acids: CASSSCAEIANEQYF.

This clonotype occurred a few times. CDR3 loop: CASNPGLAGGKFSYEQYF. CDR3 DNA sequence: TGTGCCAGCAACCCGGGACTAGCGGGAGGAAAATTTTCCTACGAGCAGTACTTC. The chain recombines TRBV6-1 with TRBJ2-7, with TRBD2 matching over 15 bases. Trimming cost V 7 bases and J 1 base; bases outside gene matches: 11. There are 18 residues in the CDR3. Germline V lookup: CDR1 MNHNS, CDR2 SASEGT.

The genes are TRBV6-2 or TRBV6-3 and TRBJ2-7; D uncertain. V lost 6 bases and J lost 4, with 13 bases in between. This CDR3 is 13 amino acids long. Germline CDR1 is MNHEY and CDR2 is SVGEGT. The CDR3 is CASRLGRRYEQYF. CDR3 coding DNA: TGTGCCAGCAGATTAGGACGGCGATACGAGCAGTACTTC.

This clonotype appeared many times. Here the CDR3 DNA reads TGTGCCAGCAGTGAATTAGGAGGCAATCAGCCCCAGCATTTT. Protein sequence: CASSELGGNQPQHF. This rearrangement joins TRBV2 to TRBJ1-5; D gene uncertain. V lost 2 bases, J lost 2 bases, and 7 bases lay in between. CDR1 is SNHLY and CDR2 is FYNNEI in the germline V gene. The CDR3 sequence is 14 residues long.

The chain employs TRBV11-2 and TRBJ2-2; TRBD1 aligns across 7 bases. CDR1 SGHAT and CDR2 FQNNGV come from the germline V gene. The V segment lost 4 bases and the J segment 2 bases; nucleotides outside the gene matches: 4. This CDR3 contains 15 residues. The CDR3 sequence: CASSSGQLNTGELFF. CDR3 coding DNA: TGTGCCAGCAGCTCGGGACAGTTAAACACCGGGGAGCTGTTTTTT. The full variable domain, completed using reference TRBV11-2 and TRBJ2-2, is EAGVAQSPRYKIIEKRQSVAFWCNPISGHATLYWYQQILGQGPKLLIQFQNNGVVDDSQLPKDRFSAERLKGVDSTLKIQPAKLEDSAVYLCASSSGQLNTGELFFGEGSRLTVL.